A selection of T cell receptor beta chains follows, all from one sample in a study of cytomegalovirus exposure and HLA in healthy donors. The repertoire was sequenced with immunoSEQ multiplex PCR; TCRdb's copy has only in-frame clones and lacks some. Its clone listing holds about 88,000 clones. Input material: PBMCs. Source of these receptors: a girl between 10 and 17 years old in good health and CMV-seropositive. The CDR3 runs from the conserved cysteine through the conserved F or W. The D gene is left open where the match is weak.

TRBV11-1,TRBJ1-1,15,-,TGTGCCAGCAGCTTACCCGGGGGGATGAACACTGAAGCTTTCTTT,CASSLPGGMNTEAFF
TRBV2,TRBJ1-5,13,-,TGTGCCAGCAGTGGTCGGGAGGCTCAGCCCCAGCATTTT,CASSGREAQPQHF
TRBV7-8,TRBJ1-2,16,-,TGTGCCAGCAGCTTAGTCCGGCCAGGGGTTTTAGGCGGCTACACCTTC,CASSLVRPGVLGGYTF
TRBV6-5,TRBJ1-5,14,-,TGTGCCAGCAGTGCCGGGACAAGCAATCAGCCCCAGCATTTT,CASSAGTSNQPQHF
TRBV9,TRBJ2-7,14,TRBD2,TGTGCCAGCAGCGTAACCGGGGGGAACTACGAGCAGTACTTC,CASSVTGGNYEQYF
TRBV11-1,TRBJ1-2,15,TRBD1,TGTGCCAGCACCCAATCCGGGACAGGCAACGATGGCTACACCTTC,CASTQSGTGNDGYTF
TRBV27,TRBJ1-1,14,-,TGTGCCAGCAGTTCTGGGGAGATGAACACTGAAGCTTTCTTT,CASSSGEMNTEAFF
TRBV4-1,TRBJ2-4,17,-,TGCGCCAGCAGCCCTAAACCTGAGCTATCTCTGAGAGGGGGTGCGTACTTC,CASSPKPELSLRGGAYF
TRBV6-1,TRBJ2-7,15,-,TGTGCCAGCAGTGAGGTAGGGGGAAGCTCCTACGAGCAGTACTTC,CASSEVGGSSYEQYF
TRBV9,TRBJ1-6,15,-,TGTGCCAGCAGCGTAGCTGGGGCGATCTATTCACCCCTCCACTTT,CASSVAGAIYSPLHF
TRBV19,TRBJ1-2,13,TRBD1,TGTGCCAGTAGTATTCAGGGGGCGGATGGCTACACCTTC,CASSIQGADGYTF
TRBV5-1,TRBJ1-4,14,TRBD1,TGCGCCAGCAGCTTGGCAGGGGGAAGCGAAAAACTGTTTTTT,CASSLAGGSEKLFF
TRBV29-1,TRBJ2-2,15,TRBD1,TGCAGCTCCACCGGGACAGGGGTGAACACCGGGGAGCTGTTTTTT,CSSTGTGVNTGELFF
TRBV5-4,TRBJ2-1,14,TRBD1,TGTGCCAGCAGCGGGAGGACAGGGAATGATGAGCAGTTCTTC,CASSGRTGNDEQFF
TRBV27,TRBJ1-1,13,-,TGTGCCAGCAGTTTCCGAGAGAACACTGAAGCTTTCTTT,CASSFRENTEAFF
TRBV5-5,TRBJ1-1,11,-,TGTGCCAGCAGCTTACTAGAAAAAGCTTTCTTT,CASSLLEKAFF